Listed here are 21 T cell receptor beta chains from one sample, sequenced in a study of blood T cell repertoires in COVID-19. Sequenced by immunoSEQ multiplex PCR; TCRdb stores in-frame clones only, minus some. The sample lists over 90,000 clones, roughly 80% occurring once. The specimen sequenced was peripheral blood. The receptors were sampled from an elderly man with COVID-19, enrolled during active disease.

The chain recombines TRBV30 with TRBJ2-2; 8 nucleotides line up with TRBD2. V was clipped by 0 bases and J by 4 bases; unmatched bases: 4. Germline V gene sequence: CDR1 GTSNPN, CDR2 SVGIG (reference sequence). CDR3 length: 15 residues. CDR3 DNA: TGTGCCTGGAGTGTACCGGGGGGGATCACCGGGGAGCTGTTTTTT. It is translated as CAWSVPGGITGELFF.

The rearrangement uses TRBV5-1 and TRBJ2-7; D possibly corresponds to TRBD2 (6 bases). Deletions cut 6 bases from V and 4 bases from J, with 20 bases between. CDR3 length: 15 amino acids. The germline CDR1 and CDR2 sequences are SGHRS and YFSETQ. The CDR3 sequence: CASNIGWGLLYEQYF. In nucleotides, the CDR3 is TGCGCCAGCAACATAGGTTGGGGACTTCTATACGAGCAGTACTTC.

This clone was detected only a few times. The CDR3 nucleotides are TGTGCCACCGCAGGGAATCTCAACTACGAGCAGTACTTC. Translation gives CATAGNLNYEQYF. J is TRBJ2-7 and V is TRBV6-6, with D perhaps matching TRBD1 (5 bases). Germline V gene data show CDR1 as MNHNY and CDR2 as SVGAGI (reference sequence). Trimming took 10 bases from V and 3 from J, leaving 16 bases between them. CDR3 size: 13 residues.

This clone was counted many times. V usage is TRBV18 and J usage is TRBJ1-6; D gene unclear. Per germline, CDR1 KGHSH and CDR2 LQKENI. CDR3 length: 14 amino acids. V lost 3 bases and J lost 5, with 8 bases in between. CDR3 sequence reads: CASSPAVDNSPLHF. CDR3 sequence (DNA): TGTGCCAGCTCACCCGCAGTCGATAATTCACCCCTCCACTTT.

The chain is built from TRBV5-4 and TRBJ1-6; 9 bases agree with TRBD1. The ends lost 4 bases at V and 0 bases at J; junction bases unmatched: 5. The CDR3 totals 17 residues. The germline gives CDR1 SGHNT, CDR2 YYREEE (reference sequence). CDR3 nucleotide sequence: TGTGCCAGCAGCGTCGGACAGGGGAACTCCTATAATTCACCCCTCCACTTT. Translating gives CASSVGQGNSYNSPLHF.

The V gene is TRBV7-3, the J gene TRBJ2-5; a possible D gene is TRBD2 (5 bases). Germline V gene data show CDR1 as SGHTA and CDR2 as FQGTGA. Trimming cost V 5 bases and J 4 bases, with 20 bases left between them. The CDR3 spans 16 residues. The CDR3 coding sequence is TGTGCCAGCAGCCCCGCGGGTATAGTGTCCCGAGAGACCCAGTACTTC. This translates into CASSPAGIVSRETQYF.

CDR3: CASSIVAESDTQYF. In DNA, the CDR3 is TGTGCCAGTAGTATAGTAGCGGAGTCAGATACGCAGTATTTT. V is TRBV19 and J is TRBJ2-3, with a tentative D call TRBD2 (6 bases). Germline assignment: CDR1 LNHDA and CDR2 SQIVND (reference sequence). Trimming shortened V by 1 base and J by 4 bases, and 9 bases separated the two germline ends. This CDR3 comprises 14 residues.

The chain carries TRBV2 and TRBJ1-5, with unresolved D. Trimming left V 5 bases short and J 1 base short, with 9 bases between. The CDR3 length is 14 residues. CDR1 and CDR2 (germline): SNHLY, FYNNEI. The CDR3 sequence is CASSRRSSNQPQHF. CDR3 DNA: TGTGCCAGCAGTCGCAGATCGAGCAATCAGCCCCAGCATTTT.

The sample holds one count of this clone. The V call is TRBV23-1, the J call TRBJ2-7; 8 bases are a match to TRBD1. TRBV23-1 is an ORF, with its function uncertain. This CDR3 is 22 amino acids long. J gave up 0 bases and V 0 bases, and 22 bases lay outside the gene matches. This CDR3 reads CASSQSGRARQGRTRSSYEQYF. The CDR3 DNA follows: TGCGCCAGCAGTCAATCCGGACGGGCAAGACAGGGGCGGACTCGGAGCTCCTACGAGCAGTACTTC.

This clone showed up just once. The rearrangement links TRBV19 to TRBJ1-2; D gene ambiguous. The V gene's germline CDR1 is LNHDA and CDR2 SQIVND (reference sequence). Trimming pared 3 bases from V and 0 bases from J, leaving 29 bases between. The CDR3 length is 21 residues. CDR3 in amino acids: CASSIFSLLNSILQANYGYTF. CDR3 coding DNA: TGTGCCAGTAGTATCTTTTCCCTTCTAAACTCCATACTACAAGCTAACTATGGCTACACCTTC.

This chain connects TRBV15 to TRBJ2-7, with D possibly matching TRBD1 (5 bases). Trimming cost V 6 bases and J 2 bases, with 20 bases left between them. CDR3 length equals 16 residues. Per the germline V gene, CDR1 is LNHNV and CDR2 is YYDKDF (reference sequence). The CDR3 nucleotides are TGTGCCACCAGTCCGACCGGGCGGACATCAGCCTACGAGCAGTACTTC. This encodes CATSPTGRTSAYEQYF.

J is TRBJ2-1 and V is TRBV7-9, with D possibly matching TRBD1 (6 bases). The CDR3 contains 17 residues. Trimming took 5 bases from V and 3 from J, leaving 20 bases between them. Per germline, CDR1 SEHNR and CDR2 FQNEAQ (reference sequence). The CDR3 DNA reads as TGTGCCAGCAGCCACCCTTTAACAGGGATAAACTACAATGAGCAGTTCTTC. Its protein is CASSHPLTGINYNEQFF.

The CDR3 nucleotides read TGTGCCAGCAGTTTACTTAGGGGAGGATTGAACACTGAAGCTTTCTTT. Protein: CASSLLRGGLNTEAFF. The chain couples TRBV27 to TRBJ1-1; D perhaps matches TRBD1 (5 bases). V was trimmed by 2 bases and J by 0 bases, leaving 13 bases between them. Germline V gene data show CDR1 as MNHEY and CDR2 as SMNVEV (reference sequence). CDR3 size: 16 residues.

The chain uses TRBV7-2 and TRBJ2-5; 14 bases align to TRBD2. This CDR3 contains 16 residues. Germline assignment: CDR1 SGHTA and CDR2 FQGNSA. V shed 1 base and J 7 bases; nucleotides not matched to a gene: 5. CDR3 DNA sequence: TGTGCCAGCAGCTTAGGACTAGCGGGGGGGGAGAGGACCCAGTACTTC. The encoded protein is CASSLGLAGGERTQYF.

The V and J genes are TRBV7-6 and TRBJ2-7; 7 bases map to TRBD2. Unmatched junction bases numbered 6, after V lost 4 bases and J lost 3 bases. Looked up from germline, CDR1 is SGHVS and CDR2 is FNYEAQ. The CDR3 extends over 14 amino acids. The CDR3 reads CASSSRTRGYEQYF. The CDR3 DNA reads TGTGCCAGCAGCTCTAGGACTAGGGGCTACGAGCAGTACTTC. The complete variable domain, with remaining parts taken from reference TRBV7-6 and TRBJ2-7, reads GAGVSQSPRYKVTKRGQDVALRCDPISGHVSLYWYRQALGQGPEFLTYFNYEAQQDKSGLPNDRFSAERPEGSISTLTIQRTEQRDSAMYRCASSSRTRGYEQYFGPGTRLTVT.

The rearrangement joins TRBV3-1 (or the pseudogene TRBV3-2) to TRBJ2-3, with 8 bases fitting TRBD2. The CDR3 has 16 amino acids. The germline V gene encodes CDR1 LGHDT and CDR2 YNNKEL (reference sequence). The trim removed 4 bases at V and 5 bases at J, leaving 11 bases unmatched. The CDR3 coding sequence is TGTGCCAGCAGCCCCCTGGGAGCGGGGGAAGTAGATACGCAGTATTTT. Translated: CASSPLGAGEVDTQYF.

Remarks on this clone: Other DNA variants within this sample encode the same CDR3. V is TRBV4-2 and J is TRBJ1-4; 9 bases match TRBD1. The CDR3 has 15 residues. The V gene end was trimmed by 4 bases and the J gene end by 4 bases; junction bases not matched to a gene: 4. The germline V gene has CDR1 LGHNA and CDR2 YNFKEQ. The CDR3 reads CASSPPGQGNEKLFF. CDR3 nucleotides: TGTGCCAGCAGCCCGCCGGGACAGGGTAATGAAAAACTGTTTTTT.

This CDR3 reads CASSKAGGGQETQYF. The CDR3 DNA follows: TGCGCCAGCAGCAAGGCGGGCGGGGGTCAAGAGACCCAGTACTTC. The rearrangement uses TRBV5-1 and TRBJ2-5, with TRBD2 matching over 7 bases. CDR1 is SGHRS, CDR2 YFSETQ, per germline. The CDR3 is 15 amino acids. V dropped 4 bases and J dropped 2; count of bases not matched to a gene: 8.

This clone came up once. As DNA, the CDR3 is TGTGCCAGCAGCGCTCACATTGCCACGGGAAACACCATATATTTT. Residues: CASSAHIATGNTIYF. The chain has TRBV14 and TRBJ1-3; D is unresolved. CDR1 SGHDN and CDR2 FVKESK come from the germline V gene. V was trimmed by 5 bases and J by 4 bases, leaving 15 bases between them. The CDR3 contains 15 residues. Together with reference TRBV14 and TRBJ1-3, the CDR3 gives the full variable domain: EAGVTQFPSHSVIEKGQTVTLRCDPISGHDNLYWYRRVMGKEIKFLLHFVKESKQDESGMPNNRFLAERTGGTYSTLKVQPAELEDSGVYFCASSAHIATGNTIYFGEGSWLTVV.

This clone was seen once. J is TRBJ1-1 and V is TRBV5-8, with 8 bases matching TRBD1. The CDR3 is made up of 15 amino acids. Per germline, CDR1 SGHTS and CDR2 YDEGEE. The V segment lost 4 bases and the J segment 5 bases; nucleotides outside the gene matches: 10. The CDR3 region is CASSRRQGIRTEAFF. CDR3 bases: TGTGCCAGCAGCCGGAGACAGGGGATTAGGACTGAAGCTTTCTTT.

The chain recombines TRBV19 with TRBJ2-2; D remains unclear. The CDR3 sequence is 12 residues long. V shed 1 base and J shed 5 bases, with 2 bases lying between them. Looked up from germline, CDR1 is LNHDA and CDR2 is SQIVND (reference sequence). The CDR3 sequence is CASSIVTGELFF. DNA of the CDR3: TGTGCCAGTAGTATAGTAACCGGGGAGCTGTTTTTT.